The source of this TCR beta chain is a study of cytomegalovirus exposure and HLA in healthy donors. Study-wide results and limits: Researchers had no immune exposure information except CMV serostatus available. Later genetic work tied a missense DCLRE1C variant to beta-chain V and J trimming. A later analysis found most CMV-associated TCR beta chains apparently HLA-restricted.

13 Jbeta primers and 60 Vbeta primers were used for the PCR. This table comes from immunoSEQ multiplex PCR, and its TCRdb copy is limited to in-frame clones, with some not included. The repertoire holds about 140,000 clones, about four fifths seen once, with just over 4.5% in the top ten. A remark on this clone: Antigen unknown.

The CDR3 runs 15 residues. The germline V gene encodes CDR1 MGHDK and CDR2 SYGVNS. J gave up 5 bases and V 6 bases, and 7 bases lay outside the gene matches. The chain uses TRBV25-1 and TRBJ2-1; 10 bases match TRBD2. The specimen was PBMCs. The clonotype was recovered from a man in his forties in good health and CMV-seronegative. The DNA for the CDR3 is TGTGCCAGCAGCCCAGCTAGCGGGGGCCACAATGAGCAGTTCTTC. It yields the protein CASSPASGGHNEQFF. Full variable domain (rest looked up from reference TRBV25-1 and TRBJ2-1): EADIYQTPRYLVIGTGKKITLECSQTMGHDKMYWYQQDPGMELHLIHYSYGVNSTEKGDLSSESTVSRIRTEHFPLTLESARPSHTSQYLCASSPASGGHNEQFFGPGTRLTVL.